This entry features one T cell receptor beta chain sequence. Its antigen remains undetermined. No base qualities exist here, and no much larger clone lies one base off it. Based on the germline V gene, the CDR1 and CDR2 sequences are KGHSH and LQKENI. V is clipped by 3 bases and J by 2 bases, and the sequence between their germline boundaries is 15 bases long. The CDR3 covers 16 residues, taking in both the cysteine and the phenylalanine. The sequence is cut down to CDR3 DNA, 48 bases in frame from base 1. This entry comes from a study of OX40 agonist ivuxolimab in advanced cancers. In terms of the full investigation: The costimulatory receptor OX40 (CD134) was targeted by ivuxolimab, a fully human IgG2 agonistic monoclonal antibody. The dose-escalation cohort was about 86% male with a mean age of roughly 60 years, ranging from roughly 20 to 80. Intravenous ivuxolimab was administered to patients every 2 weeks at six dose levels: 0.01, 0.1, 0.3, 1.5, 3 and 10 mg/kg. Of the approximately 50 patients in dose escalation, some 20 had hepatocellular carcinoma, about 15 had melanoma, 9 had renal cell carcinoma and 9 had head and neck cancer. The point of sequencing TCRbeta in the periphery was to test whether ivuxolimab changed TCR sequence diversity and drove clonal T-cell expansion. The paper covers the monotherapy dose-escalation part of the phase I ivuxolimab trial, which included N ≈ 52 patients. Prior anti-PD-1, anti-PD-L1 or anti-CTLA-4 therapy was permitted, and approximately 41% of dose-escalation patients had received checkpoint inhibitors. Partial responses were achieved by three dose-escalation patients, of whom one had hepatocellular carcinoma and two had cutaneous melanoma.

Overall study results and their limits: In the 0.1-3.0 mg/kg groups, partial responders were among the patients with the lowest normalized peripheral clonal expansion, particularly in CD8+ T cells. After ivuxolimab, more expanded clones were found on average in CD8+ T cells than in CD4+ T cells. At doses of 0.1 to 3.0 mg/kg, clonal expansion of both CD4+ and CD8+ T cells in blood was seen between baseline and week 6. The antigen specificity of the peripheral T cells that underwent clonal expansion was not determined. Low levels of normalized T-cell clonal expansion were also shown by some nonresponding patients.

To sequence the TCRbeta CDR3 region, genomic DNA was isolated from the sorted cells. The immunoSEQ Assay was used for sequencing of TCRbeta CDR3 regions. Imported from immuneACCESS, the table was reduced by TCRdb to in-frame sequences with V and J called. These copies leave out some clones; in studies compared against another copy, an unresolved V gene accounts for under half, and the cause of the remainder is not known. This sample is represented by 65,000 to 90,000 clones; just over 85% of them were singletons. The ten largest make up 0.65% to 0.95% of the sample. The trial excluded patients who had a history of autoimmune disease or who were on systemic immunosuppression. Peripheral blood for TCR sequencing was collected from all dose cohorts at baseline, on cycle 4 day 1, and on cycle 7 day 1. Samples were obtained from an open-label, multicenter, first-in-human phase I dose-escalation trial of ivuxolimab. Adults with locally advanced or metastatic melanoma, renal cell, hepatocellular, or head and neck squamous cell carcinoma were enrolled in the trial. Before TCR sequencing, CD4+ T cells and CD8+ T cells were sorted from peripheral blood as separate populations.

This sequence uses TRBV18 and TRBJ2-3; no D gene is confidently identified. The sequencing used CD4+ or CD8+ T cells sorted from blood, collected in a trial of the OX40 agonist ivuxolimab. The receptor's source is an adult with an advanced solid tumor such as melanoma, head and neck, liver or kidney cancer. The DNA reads TGTGCCAGCTCACCGCTTACTCCCGTGATCACAGATACGCAGTATTTT. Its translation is CASSPLTPVITDTQYF.